This is a list of T cell receptor beta chains from one sample in a study of blood T cell repertoires in COVID-19. Data came from immunoSEQ multiplex PCR; TCRdb stores just in-frame clones and leaves some out. The profile shows approximately 500,000 clones, roughly 90% of them singletons. Specimen: PBMCs or T cells enriched from blood (not recorded which). The receptors shown here come from a woman in her 40s who had recovered from COVID-19. Both conserved end residues are part of each CDR3. The order of the fields is D gene, J gene, V gene, clone size, CDR3 protein, CDR3 DNA. The D gene is left open where the match is weak. Only some rows state a clone size, as once, few, many or a class for expanded clones.

D gene: TRBD2
J gene: TRBJ2-7
V gene: TRBV6-5
clone size: few
CDR3 protein: CASSQGLADREQYF
CDR3 DNA: TGTGCCAGCAGCCAGGGACTAGCGGACCGCGAGCAGTACTTC

D gene: -
J gene: TRBJ1-5
V gene: TRBV19
clone size: -
CDR3 protein: CASSIGRLGNQPQHF
CDR3 DNA: TGTGCCAGTAGTATAGGGAGGTTGGGCAATCAGCCCCAGCATTTT

D gene: TRBD1
J gene: TRBJ1-4
V gene: TRBV18
clone size: -
CDR3 protein: CASSPPTGGGNEKLFF
CDR3 DNA: TGTGCCAGCTCACCACCGACAGGGGGCGGGAATGAAAAACTGTTTTTT

D gene: -
J gene: TRBJ1-2
V gene: TRBV7-9
clone size: -
CDR3 protein: CASSLAGQSYGYTF
CDR3 DNA: TGTGCCAGCAGCTTAGCTGGTCAGTCCTATGGCTACACCTTC

D gene: TRBD1
J gene: TRBJ2-6
V gene: TRBV24-1
clone size: -
CDR3 protein: CATSDEDRGPGANVLTF
CDR3 DNA: TGTGCCACCAGTGACGAAGACAGGGGGCCGGGGGCCAACGTCCTGACTTTC

D gene: TRBD2
J gene: TRBJ2-1
V gene: TRBV7-9
clone size: -
CDR3 protein: CASSLLAGANNEQFF
CDR3 DNA: TGTGCCAGCAGCTTGCTAGCGGGGGCAAACAATGAGCAGTTCTTC

D gene: TRBD2
J gene: TRBJ2-7
V gene: TRBV5-4
clone size: -
CDR3 protein: CASSLDSGARTYEQYF
CDR3 DNA: TGTGCCAGCAGCTTGGATAGCGGGGCAAGAACCTACGAGCAGTACTTC

D gene: -
J gene: TRBJ2-7
V gene: TRBV19
clone size: -
CDR3 protein: CASSKGQSEQYF
CDR3 DNA: TGTGCCAGTAGTAAGGGGCAGTCCGAGCAGTACTTC

D gene: -
J gene: TRBJ1-5
V gene: TRBV19
clone size: -
CDR3 protein: CASSTGHLNQPQHF
CDR3 DNA: TGTGCCAGTAGTACCGGACATCTAAATCAGCCCCAGCATTTT

D gene: TRBD1
J gene: TRBJ1-1
V gene: TRBV6-5
clone size: -
CDR3 protein: CASSMTGERTEAFF
CDR3 DNA: TGTGCCAGCAGCATGACAGGGGAGAGGACTGAAGCTTTCTTT

D gene: -
J gene: TRBJ1-1
V gene: TRBV6-5
clone size: -
CDR3 protein: CASSYSPGWNTEAFF
CDR3 DNA: TGTGCCAGCAGTTACTCGCCAGGGTGGAACACTGAAGCTTTCTTT

D gene: -
J gene: TRBJ2-1
V gene: TRBV6-5
clone size: -
CDR3 protein: CASSFSTGGEQFF
CDR3 DNA: TGTGCCAGCAGTTTTTCGACAGGCGGAGAGCAGTTCTTC

D gene: TRBD1
J gene: TRBJ1-2
V gene: TRBV3-1/TRBV3-2
clone size: -
CDR3 protein: CASSQEGQGPYGYTF
CDR3 DNA: TGTGCCAGCAGCCAAGAGGGACAGGGACCCTATGGCTACACCTTC

D gene: -
J gene: TRBJ2-3
V gene: TRBV4-3
clone size: -
CDR3 protein: CASSQRPSRAGGADTQYF
CDR3 DNA: TGCGCCAGCAGTCAAAGACCCTCTAGGGCAGGCGGGGCAGATACGCAGTATTTT

D gene: -
J gene: TRBJ1-4
V gene: TRBV6-5
clone size: once
CDR3 protein: CASSYLPEGNEKLFF
CDR3 DNA: TGTGCCAGCAGTTACCTGCCAGAGGGTAATGAAAAACTGTTTTTT

D gene: -
J gene: TRBJ2-3
V gene: TRBV9
clone size: -
CDR3 protein: CASSVAVSTDTQYF
CDR3 DNA: TGTGCCAGCAGCGTAGCGGTTAGCACAGATACGCAGTATTTT

D gene: -
J gene: TRBJ2-5
V gene: TRBV5-4
clone size: -
CDR3 protein: CASTIDDGLETQYF
CDR3 DNA: TGTGCCAGCACCATTGACGACGGACTTGAGACCCAGTACTTC

D gene: TRBD1
J gene: TRBJ1-6
V gene: TRBV7-9
clone size: once
CDR3 protein: CASSLTGNAAPLHF
CDR3 DNA: TGTGCCAGCAGCCTGACAGGGAACGCAGCACCCCTCCACTTT

D gene: TRBD1
J gene: TRBJ2-7
V gene: TRBV20-1
clone size: -
CDR3 protein: CSAWDSYEQYF
CDR3 DNA: TGCAGTGCTTGGGACAGCTACGAGCAGTACTTC

D gene: TRBD2
J gene: TRBJ2-7
V gene: TRBV27
clone size: -
CDR3 protein: CASSLGVGGSGNEQYF
CDR3 DNA: TGTGCCAGCAGTTTAGGGGTGGGCGGGAGTGGCAACGAGCAGTACTTC

D gene: TRBD2
J gene: TRBJ2-2
V gene: TRBV5-1
clone size: -
CDR3 protein: CASCPLAGVGTGELFF
CDR3 DNA: TGCGCCAGTTGCCCGTTAGCGGGTGTAGGTACCGGGGAGCTGTTTTTT

D gene: -
J gene: TRBJ1-6
V gene: TRBV12-3/TRBV12-4
clone size: -
CDR3 protein: CASSSYNSPLHF
CDR3 DNA: TGTGCCAGCAGTTCGTATAATTCACCCCTCCACTTT

D gene: -
J gene: TRBJ1-1
V gene: TRBV6-4
clone size: few
CDR3 protein: CASSDGPTSQAFF
CDR3 DNA: TGTGCCAGCAGTGACGGCCCGACAAGCCAAGCTTTCTTT

D gene: TRBD2
J gene: TRBJ2-1
V gene: TRBV19
clone size: -
CDR3 protein: CASSILAENYNEQFF
CDR3 DNA: TGTGCCAGTAGTATTCTAGCGGAAAATTACAATGAGCAGTTCTTC

D gene: -
J gene: TRBJ2-5
V gene: TRBV11-3
clone size: -
CDR3 protein: CASSSGGTWYF
CDR3 DNA: TGTGCCAGCAGCTCCGGGGGGACATGGTACTTC

D gene: -
J gene: TRBJ1-2
V gene: TRBV2
clone size: -
CDR3 protein: CASQASSYGYTF
CDR3 DNA: TGTGCCAGCCAGGCCAGTTCCTATGGCTACACCTTC

D gene: -
J gene: TRBJ1-5
V gene: TRBV5-1
clone size: -
CDR3 protein: CASSLVVEGSNQPQHF
CDR3 DNA: TGCGCCAGCAGCTTGGTAGTTGAGGGTAGCAATCAGCCCCAGCATTTT

D gene: -
J gene: TRBJ2-2
V gene: TRBV29-1
clone size: -
CDR3 protein: CSVETANTGELFF
CDR3 DNA: TGCAGCGTTGAGACAGCGAACACCGGGGAGCTGTTTTTT

D gene: TRBD2
J gene: TRBJ2-7
V gene: TRBV19
clone size: -
CDR3 protein: CASRTSGTTYEQYF
CDR3 DNA: TGTGCCAGTAGGACTAGCGGGACCACATACGAGCAGTACTTC

D gene: -
J gene: TRBJ2-2
V gene: TRBV27
clone size: -
CDR3 protein: CASKAVGELFF
CDR3 DNA: TGTGCCAGCAAAGCCGTAGGGGAGCTGTTTTTT

D gene: TRBD2
J gene: TRBJ2-5
V gene: TRBV18
clone size: -
CDR3 protein: CASSPPVAGFQETQYF
CDR3 DNA: TGTGCCAGCTCACCACCAGTAGCGGGGTTCCAAGAGACCCAGTACTTC

D gene: -
J gene: TRBJ1-3
V gene: TRBV9
clone size: -
CDR3 protein: CASSASTSGNTIYF
CDR3 DNA: TGTGCCAGCAGCGCCTCCACTTCTGGAAACACCATATATTTT

D gene: TRBD2
J gene: TRBJ2-3
V gene: TRBV7-9
clone size: -
CDR3 protein: CASSPTLAGTTDTQYF
CDR3 DNA: TGTGCCAGCAGCCCAACCTTAGCGGGTACCACAGATACGCAGTATTTT

D gene: -
J gene: TRBJ1-1
V gene: TRBV12-3/TRBV12-4
clone size: -
CDR3 protein: CASSRSNTEAFF
CDR3 DNA: TGTGCCAGCAGCCGGTCCAACACTGAAGCTTTCTTT

D gene: TRBD1
J gene: TRBJ2-5
V gene: TRBV29-1
clone size: -
CDR3 protein: CSASGTGGVGWETQYF
CDR3 DNA: TGCAGCGCCTCCGGGACAGGGGGGGTTGGATGGGAGACCCAGTACTTC

D gene: TRBD2
J gene: TRBJ2-1
V gene: TRBV6-4
clone size: -
CDR3 protein: CASSPSGNAYNEQFF
CDR3 DNA: TGTGCCAGCAGCCCTAGCGGGAATGCCTACAATGAGCAGTTCTTC

D gene: -
J gene: TRBJ2-7
V gene: TRBV6-5
clone size: -
CDR3 protein: CASSFTYEQYF
CDR3 DNA: TGTGCCAGCAGTTTTACCTACGAGCAGTACTTC

D gene: TRBD1
J gene: TRBJ1-2
V gene: TRBV5-1
clone size: -
CDR3 protein: CASSVQGQGRDGYTF
CDR3 DNA: TGCGCCAGCAGCGTCCAGGGACAGGGGAGGGATGGCTACACCTTC

D gene: TRBD1
J gene: TRBJ2-1
V gene: TRBV29-1
clone size: -
CDR3 protein: CSVDWGQYEVYNEQFF
CDR3 DNA: TGCAGCGTTGATTGGGGACAGTACGAGGTCTACAATGAGCAGTTCTTC

D gene: TRBD2
J gene: TRBJ2-3
V gene: TRBV19
clone size: -
CDR3 protein: CASRAKHGGRVGDTQYF
CDR3 DNA: TGTGCCAGTAGGGCAAAACATGGCGGGAGGGTTGGAGATACGCAGTATTTT

D gene: -
J gene: TRBJ1-3
V gene: TRBV11-3
clone size: -
CDR3 protein: CASSLYSLGNTIYF
CDR3 DNA: TGTGCCAGCAGCTTATATTCCCTTGGAAACACCATATATTTT

D gene: -
J gene: TRBJ1-2
V gene: TRBV5-1
clone size: -
CDR3 protein: CASSLVRVEEGYTF
CDR3 DNA: TGCGCCAGCAGCTTGGTTCGTGTAGAGGAAGGCTACACCTTC

D gene: -
J gene: TRBJ1-4
V gene: TRBV4-3
clone size: -
CDR3 protein: CASSHREKLFF
CDR3 DNA: TGCGCCAGCAGCCACCGTGAAAAACTGTTTTTT

D gene: -
J gene: TRBJ2-7
V gene: TRBV21-1
clone size: -
CDR3 protein: CASTQHRDRDYEQYF
CDR3 DNA: TGTGCCAGCACCCAACACCGGGACAGGGACTACGAGCAGTACTTC

D gene: TRBD2
J gene: TRBJ2-7
V gene: TRBV6-1
clone size: few
CDR3 protein: CASSELAGEFYEQYF
CDR3 DNA: TGTGCCAGCAGTGAGTTAGCGGGAGAGTTCTACGAGCAGTACTTC

D gene: TRBD1
J gene: TRBJ1-4
V gene: TRBV27
clone size: once
CDR3 protein: CASSPSTGGREKLFF
CDR3 DNA: TGTGCCAGCAGTCCATCCACAGGGGGGAGGGAAAAACTGTTTTTT

D gene: TRBD2
J gene: TRBJ2-5
V gene: TRBV3-1/TRBV3-2
clone size: -
CDR3 protein: CASSPPGAGEGETQYF
CDR3 DNA: TGTGCCAGCAGCCCCCCGGGTGCGGGAGAGGGGGAGACCCAGTACTTC

D gene: TRBD2
J gene: TRBJ2-1
V gene: TRBV9
clone size: once
CDR3 protein: CASSVKTGTTDGEQFF
CDR3 DNA: TGTGCCAGCAGCGTTAAGACCGGGACTACCGACGGTGAGCAGTTCTTC

D gene: TRBD2
J gene: TRBJ2-1
V gene: TRBV27
clone size: -
CDR3 protein: CASSLLASGSYNEQFF
CDR3 DNA: TGTGCCAGCAGTTTATTGGCTAGCGGGTCCTACAATGAGCAGTTCTTC

D gene: TRBD1
J gene: TRBJ1-1
V gene: TRBV10-3
clone size: once
CDR3 protein: CAISDQGGNTEAFF
CDR3 DNA: TGTGCCATCAGTGATCAGGGGGGGAACACTGAAGCTTTCTTT

D gene: TRBD2
J gene: TRBJ2-3
V gene: TRBV5-4
clone size: -
CDR3 protein: CASSLGLAGVDTQYF
CDR3 DNA: TGTGCCAGCAGCTTGGGACTAGCGGGGGTGGATACGCAGTATTTT

D gene: TRBD1
J gene: TRBJ2-5
V gene: TRBV3-1/TRBV3-2
clone size: -
CDR3 protein: CASSQDYRGRGTQYF
CDR3 DNA: TGTGCCAGCAGCCAAGATTACAGGGGGCGCGGGACCCAGTACTTC

D gene: -
J gene: TRBJ1-2
V gene: TRBV27
clone size: -
CDR3 protein: CASRSKQNLYGYTF
CDR3 DNA: TGTGCCAGCAGATCAAAACAGAATCTCTATGGCTACACCTTC

D gene: -
J gene: TRBJ2-2
V gene: TRBV11-3
clone size: -
CDR3 protein: CASRLGAGELFF
CDR3 DNA: TGTGCCAGCAGGCTCGGGGCCGGGGAGCTGTTTTTT

D gene: -
J gene: TRBJ2-7
V gene: TRBV11-3
clone size: -
CDR3 protein: CASSLPNSAVIEQYF
CDR3 DNA: TGTGCCAGCAGCTTACCAAACTCAGCGGTGATCGAGCAGTACTTC

D gene: -
J gene: TRBJ2-4
V gene: TRBV19
clone size: -
CDR3 protein: CASTVQPGNIQYF
CDR3 DNA: TGTGCCAGTACGGTACAGCCGGGGAACATTCAGTACTTC

D gene: -
J gene: TRBJ1-2
V gene: TRBV19
clone size: -
CDR3 protein: CASQAWARSERGYTF
CDR3 DNA: TGTGCCAGTCAGGCGTGGGCGCGATCGGAACGTGGCTACACCTTC

D gene: TRBD1
J gene: TRBJ2-5
V gene: TRBV7-2
clone size: -
CDR3 protein: CASSQPGQGGLKETQYF
CDR3 DNA: TGTGCCAGCAGCCAACCGGGACAGGGGGGGCTCAAAGAGACCCAGTACTTC

D gene: TRBD2
J gene: TRBJ2-5
V gene: TRBV4-1
clone size: -
CDR3 protein: CASGETSGSGETQYF
CDR3 DNA: TGCGCCAGCGGAGAGACTAGCGGGAGCGGTGAGACCCAGTACTTC